These 26 T cell receptor beta chains came from one sample sequenced in a study of blood T cell repertoires in COVID-19. Clones were read by immunoSEQ multiplex PCR, and TCRdb kept only the in-frame ones, dropping some. The table lists some 180,000 clones, roughly 80% of them singletons, with 10% to 15% in the top ten. Sequenced sample: peripheral blood. These receptor sequences come from an elderly woman with COVID-19, enrolled during active disease.

The rearrangement uses TRBV6-5 and TRBJ1-2; 9 bases align to TRBD1. The V gene's germline CDR1 is MNHEY and CDR2 SVGAGI. With V trimmed by 4 bases and J by 0 bases, 6 bases remained unmatched. This CDR3 has 16 amino acids. CDR3 protein: CASSSPRQGANYGYTF. CDR3 sequence (DNA): TGTGCCAGCAGTTCCCCGAGACAGGGGGCTAACTATGGCTACACCTTC.

This chain connects TRBV30 to TRBJ1-1, with TRBD1 identical over 7 bases. The CDR3 spans 13 residues. Germline CDR1 is GTSNPN and CDR2 is SVGIG (reference sequence). V lost 3 bases to trimming and J lost 3 bases; unmatched junction nucleotides: 4. CDR3 nucleotide sequence: TGTGCCTGGAGACCGAGGGGGCACACTGAAGCTTTCTTT. Amino acid sequence: CAWRPRGHTEAFF.

This clone turned up a few times. The gene calls are TRBV24-1 and TRBJ2-3; 10 positions match TRBD1. CDR1 is KGHDR and CDR2 is SFDVKD in the germline V gene. The CDR3 loop spans 15 amino acids. Losses at the gene ends were 0 bases for V and 7 bases for J; bases not matched to a gene: 3. Written as DNA, the CDR3 is TGTGCCACCAGTGATTTGGGGGACAGGGGTTATACGCAGTATTTT. It yields the protein CATSDLGDRGYTQYF.

This chain joins TRBV20-1 and TRBJ2-3; 7 bases match TRBD2. The length of the CDR3 is 16 residues. The germline CDR1 and CDR2 sequences are DFQATT and SNEGSKA (reference sequence). Trimming removed 3 bases from V and 3 bases from J; junction bases left unmatched: 12. The CDR3 loop is CSASTSAGVGTDTQYF. The CDR3 DNA follows: TGCAGTGCTAGTACCTCGGCGGGAGTTGGTACAGATACGCAGTATTTT.

The chain has TRBV12-5 and TRBJ2-7, with D perhaps TRBD1 (6 bases). V dropped 4 bases and J dropped 2 bases, with 15 bases sitting between them. The CDR3 loop spans 15 amino acids. Germline V gives CDR1 LGHNT, CDR2 FRNRAP. The CDR3 bases are TGTGCTAGTGGTTCGACTCTGACAGGCGCCTACGAGCAGTACTTC. Residues: CASGSTLTGAYEQYF.

This rearrangement joins TRBV7-8 to TRBJ2-3; TRBD2 might be the D (5 bases). V lost 3 bases, J lost 3 bases, and 7 bases lay in between. The CDR3 is 13 residues long. Germline V lookup: CDR1 SGHVS, CDR2 FQNEAQ. CDR3 sequence: CASSFPGTDTQYF. CDR3 in DNA: TGTGCCAGCAGCTTCCCGGGAACAGATACGCAGTATTTT. The full variable domain, completed using reference TRBV7-8 and TRBJ2-3, is GAGVSQSPRYKVAKRGQDVALRCDPISGHVSLFWYQQALGQGPEFLTYFQNEAQLDKSGLPSDRFFAERPEGSVSTLKIQRTQQEDSAVYLCASSFPGTDTQYFGPGTRLTVL.

The chain is built from TRBV28 and TRBJ2-7, with a weak D call TRBD1 (6 bases). Deletions cut 6 bases from V and 7 bases from J, with 13 bases between. CDR3 length equals 12 residues. From germline, CDR1 is MDHEN and CDR2 SYDVKM. This chain's CDR3 is CASRYLRGEQYF. CDR3 bases: TGTGCCAGCAGATATTTAAGGGGGGAGCAGTACTTC.

This chain uses TRBV4-2 with TRBJ1-2; D is undetermined. CDR1 LGHNA and CDR2 YNFKEQ come from the germline V gene. Between the trimmed V and J ends, which lost 0 bases and 4 bases, there was a span of 15 bases. The CDR3 sequence is 16 residues long. The CDR3 DNA follows: TGTGCCAGCAGCCAAGATTCCGGGAGTCTCGGCTATGGCTACACCTTC. Translating it yields CASSQDSGSLGYGYTF.

The rearrangement joins TRBV27 to TRBJ2-2; 12 bases align to TRBD2. CDR1 MNHEY and CDR2 SMNVEV come from the germline V gene (reference sequence). The CDR3 consists of 20 residues. The trim removed 7 bases at V and 6 bases at J, leaving 21 bases unmatched. The CDR3 region is CASTQSQRLAGVSGAGELFF. The CDR3 DNA reads as TGTGCCAGCACCCAGTCACAAAGACTAGCGGGAGTATCGGGTGCCGGGGAGCTGTTTTTT.

CDR3: CASSLGTSGGYNEQFF. The CDR3 coding sequence is TGTGCCAGCAGCTTAGGGACTAGCGGGGGGTACAATGAGCAGTTCTTC. The rearrangement links TRBV7-2 to TRBJ2-1, with 14 nucleotides matching TRBD2. J gave up 4 bases and V 1 base, and 0 bases lay outside the gene matches. CDR1 and CDR2 from the germline V gene are SGHTA and FQGNSA. The CDR3 runs to 16 residues.

The rearrangement joins TRBV9 to TRBJ2-3; 8 positions agree with TRBD1. From germline, CDR1 is SGDLS and CDR2 YYNGEE. Trimming removed 0 bases from V and 1 base from J; junction bases left unmatched: 1. The CDR3 contains 15 residues. CDR3 sequence: CASSVEQGGTDTQYF. The CDR3 region has the DNA TGTGCCAGCAGCGTAGAACAGGGGGGCACAGATACGCAGTATTTT.

CDR3 bases: TGCGCCAGCAGCAAAGTGCCTAGTGGTTTCTACGAGCAGTACTTC. Its translation: CASSKVPSGFYEQYF. This rearrangement joins TRBV4-1 to TRBJ2-7; D gene unclear. Germline V lookup: CDR1 MGHRA, CDR2 YSYEKL. There are 15 residues in the CDR3. V lost 5 bases, J lost 3 bases, and 17 bases lay in between.

The V call is TRBV5-1, the J call TRBJ2-3; D call uncertain. Germline loops: CDR1 SGHRS, CDR2 YFSETQ. The CDR3 extends over 14 amino acids. With 0 bases removed from V and 4 bases from J, the gap between germline ends came to 9 bases. The CDR3 bases are TGCGCCAGCAGCTTGGAGCAGACTGCAGATACGCAGTATTTT. It codes for CASSLEQTADTQYF.

The chain links TRBV5-1 to TRBJ1-3, with D maybe TRBD1 (6 bases). This CDR3 is 14 amino acids long. V lost 1 base and J lost 5, with 10 bases in between. Germline V gene sequence: CDR1 SGHRS, CDR2 YFSETQ. CDR3 nucleotides: TGCGCCAGCAGCTTGTCTTGGGGGCGAAACACCATATATTTT. This encodes CASSLSWGRNTIYF.

This chain links TRBV6-1 with TRBJ1-4; 7 bases align to TRBD1. V shed 2 bases, J shed 6 bases, and the junction held 12 bases outside the gene matches. Germline V gene sequence: CDR1 MNHNS, CDR2 SASEGT. CDR3 size: 17 residues. The CDR3, as DNA: TGTGCCAGCAGTGAAAGGTGGGGGACAGAGACCTATGAAAAACTGTTTTTT. This gives the protein CASSERWGTETYEKLFF.

The rearrangement joins TRBV5-1 to TRBJ2-7; 8 bases are shared with TRBD1. The germline gives CDR1 SGHRS, CDR2 YFSETQ. The CDR3 contains 13 residues. V dropped 4 bases and J dropped 5; count of bases not matched to a gene: 5. As DNA, the CDR3 is TGCGCCAGCAGCGATACAGGGGGGAACGAGCAGTACTTC. Translation: CASSDTGGNEQYF.

This sequence joins TRBV5-5 and TRBJ1-2; 7 nucleotides agree with TRBD1. V lost 0 bases, J lost 4 bases, and 0 bases stayed unmatched. CDR3 length: 13 residues. Germline loops: CDR1 SGHKS, CDR2 YYEKEE (reference sequence). This chain's CDR3 is CASSLEGAYGYTF. In DNA form, the CDR3 reads TGTGCCAGCAGCTTGGAGGGGGCCTATGGCTACACCTTC.

This chain connects TRBV2 to TRBJ1-1; 8 bases line up with TRBD1. The J segment lost 0 bases and the V segment lost 8 bases, leaving 2 bases of the junction unmatched. The V gene's germline CDR1 is SNHLY and CDR2 FYNNEI. This CDR3 has 13 amino acids. The CDR3 protein is CASAGGMNTEAFF. CDR3 DNA: TGTGCCAGCGCAGGGGGCATGAACACTGAAGCTTTCTTT.

This rearrangement joins TRBV12-5 to TRBJ2-4, with D maybe TRBD1 (6 bases). The CDR3 is 13 amino acids. The germline CDR1 and CDR2 sequences are LGHNT and FRNRAP. Trimming took 6 bases from V and 5 from J, leaving 11 bases between them. The DNA for the CDR3 is TGTGCTAGTGGGGCCTGGACAGAAAACATTCAGTACTTC. It specifies CASGAWTENIQYF. The entire variable domain, with the rest obtained from reference TRBV12-5 and TRBJ2-4, is as follows: DARVTQTPRHKVTEMGQEVTMRCQPILGHNTVFWYRQTMMQGLELLAYFRNRAPLDDSGMPKDRFSAEMPDATLATLKIQPSEPRDSAVYFCASGAWTENIQYFGAGTRLSVL.

This sequence joins TRBV30 and TRBJ1-5; D gene uncertain. Per germline, CDR1 GTSNPN and CDR2 SVGIG (reference sequence). V was clipped by 5 bases and J by 7 bases, with 24 bases between them. The length of the CDR3 is 16 residues. In nucleotides, the CDR3 is TGTGCCTGGGGTCCCGACGGAGAGGTCACCCGCCAGCCCCAGCATTTT. Translation: CAWGPDGEVTRQPQHF.

The J gene is TRBJ2-2, the V gene TRBV19; D is uncertain. V lost 4 bases to trimming and J lost 4 bases, with 10 bases between them. This CDR3 comprises 14 residues. Germline V gene data show CDR1 as LNHDA and CDR2 as SQIVND (reference sequence). The CDR3 region has the DNA TGTGCCAGTAGTACGACTTCCCGCACCGGGGAGCTGTTTTTT. This translates into CASSTTSRTGELFF.

The V call is TRBV5-1, the J call TRBJ2-2; D not certain. The CDR3 loop spans 14 amino acids. V was pared by 2 bases and J by 4 bases, with 9 bases between. Germline-derived CDR1 and CDR2 are SGHRS and YFSETQ. The CDR3 reads CASSFGQSTGELFF. The CDR3 DNA sequence: TGCGCCAGCAGCTTTGGGCAGAGCACCGGGGAGCTGTTTTTT.

This clone came up a few times. The chain combines TRBV29-1 with TRBJ2-6; tentatively, D is TRBD2 (6 bases). The V end lost 0 bases, the J end lost 1 base, and 10 bases lay between the germline ends. The CDR3 has 16 amino acids. Germline values: CDR1 SQVTM, CDR2 ANQGSEA. The CDR3 nucleotides read TGCAGCGTTGAAGAGGATGGGACTTCTGGGGCCAACGTCCTGACTTTC. Translating it yields CSVEEDGTSGANVLTF.

The chain has TRBV2 and TRBJ2-5; TRBD1 aligns across 8 bases. This CDR3 has 13 amino acids. The trim removed 8 bases at V and 7 bases at J, leaving 9 bases unmatched. CDR1 and CDR2 (germline): SNHLY, FYNNEI. CDR3 bases: TGTGCCAGCGGATGGACAGGGTTAGGGACCCAGTACTTC. It translates to CASGWTGLGTQYF.

The chain employs TRBV5-6 and TRBJ2-7; 8 nucleotides align to TRBD2. The trim removed 7 bases at V and 2 bases at J, leaving 11 bases unmatched. CDR1 SGHDT and CDR2 YYEEEE come from the germline V gene. The CDR3 extends over 15 amino acids. CDR3 residues: CASGNLAGKAYEQYF. As DNA, the CDR3 is TGTGCCAGCGGGAATCTAGCGGGCAAAGCCTACGAGCAGTACTTC.

The rearrangement links TRBV21-1 to TRBJ2-3; the D call TRBD1 from the table was never checked on the DNA. TRBV21-1 is shown as a pseudogene. CDR3 length: 20 residues. This chain's CDR3 is CASSKLATHTTGIAPDTQYF. In DNA form, the CDR3 reads TGTGCCAGCAGCAAACTCGCAACCCACACGACAGGGATCGCACCTGACACGCAGTATTTT.